This T cell receptor beta chain was captured in a study of T cell repertoires in cytomegalovirus infection. The wider study: A matching HLA type, together with CMV infection, was signaled by public TCR beta signatures.

As concerns this clonotype: Antigen unknown.

Study outcomes and limitations: The ex vivo response showed dominance by HLA-C-restricted CMV-specific TCR beta clonotypes. The study identified carriers of CMV plus the relevant HLA from cumulative public TCR beta family frequency.

CDR1 and CDR2 (germline): DFQATT, SNEGSKA (reference sequence). The CDR3 loop spans 14 amino acids. Trimming left V 4 bases short and J 11 bases short, with 21 bases between. TCRdb reanalysed the reads using MiXCR and keeps one entry per CDR3 protein. The table has some 560,000 distinct CDR3 sequences, 40% seen once. The chain joins TRBV20-1 to TRBJ2-1, with D tentatively TRBD1 (5 bases). The clonotype was recovered from a human donor in good health (CMV status not recorded). Some clones in this sample may be carry-over from other donors' samples. Material: cultured PBMCs, obtained from culture after CMV antigen stimulation. As DNA, the CDR3 is TGCAGTGCTACGGACAATTTTCTACGAGACCAGCAGTTCTTC. Encoded protein: CSATDNFLRDQQFF.